The sequence of this T cell receptor beta chain was determined in a study of T cells in tuberculosis. Study overall: The T cells targeted glucose monomycolate, a mycobacterial lipid, via CD1B.

Here immunoSEQ multiplex PCR was the method, and the copy in TCRdb shows in-frame clones only, minus some. The sample lists 35,000 to 45,000 clones, about 94% occurring once. At study entry, adolescents had tuberculin skin tests and IGRA screening. About this clone: Its antigen is not known.

Germline CDR1 MNHEY, CDR2 SVGAGI. Trimming stripped 7 bases from V and 0 bases from J, with 9 bases between. The CDR3 runs 13 residues. General study findings and limits: The TCR-beta difference was not significant; alpha differences partly reflected length. GMM-specific TCRs were nearer to active tuberculosis alpha repertoires, suggesting expansion.

The chain couples TRBV6-5 to TRBJ1-2; D is ambiguous. The origin of this receptor is a donor between 10 and 35 years old with latent tuberculosis or without tuberculosis infection. Some clones in this sample may be carry-over from other donors' samples. The sample comprised PBMCs. The CDR3 here is CASMPRPNYGYTF. DNA of the CDR3: TGTGCCAGCATGCCGCGGCCTAACTATGGCTACACCTTC.